This passage covers 21 T cell receptor beta chains from one sample sequenced in a study of immune evolution from preneoplasia to lung adenocarcinoma. The data were produced by immunoSEQ multiplex PCR, yet TCRdb's version contains in-frame clones alone and is incomplete. The repertoire has approximately 6,000 clones, approximately 85% of them found once; the top ten carry 10%. Input material: FFPE normal lung tissue adjacent to the tumor. All receptors derive from a person between 45 and 75 years old with lung adenocarcinoma.

The chain links TRBV27 to TRBJ1-2; 7 nucleotides align to TRBD1. The V gene end was trimmed by 6 bases and the J gene end by 1 base; junction bases not matched to a gene: 2. The CDR3 loop spans 13 amino acids. Germline V gene lookup returns CDR1 MNHEY and CDR2 SMNVEV (reference sequence). The CDR3 loop reads CASRTGSNYGYTF. CDR3 bases: TGTGCCAGCAGGACAGGGAGTAACTATGGCTACACCTTC.

This clone was detected once. A junction end diverges from the germline sequence, so it may reflect a read error. V is TRBV2 and J is TRBJ1-2; TRBD1 is a possible D gene (5 bases). There are 17 residues in the CDR3. Germline CDR1 is SNHLY and CDR2 is FYNNEI. This chain's CDR3 is CASREGDGKQNNYGYTF. The CDR3, as DNA: TGTGCCAGCAGGGAAGGGGACGGAAAGCAGAATAACTATGGCTACACCTTC.

The V and J genes are TRBV11-2 and TRBJ2-5; 9 bases agree with TRBD1. Trimming at V came to 1 base and at J to 5 bases, leaving 5 bases not matched to a gene. Per germline, CDR1 SGHAT and CDR2 FQNNGV. The CDR3 is made up of 15 amino acids. This chain's CDR3 is CASSLGDRDSETQYF. CDR3 DNA sequence: TGTGCCAGCAGCTTAGGGGACAGGGATAGCGAGACCCAGTACTTC.

This clone is termed large. The J gene is TRBJ1-1, the V gene TRBV11-3; D unresolved. The CDR3 has 13 residues. CDR1 SGHNT and CDR2 YENEEA come from the germline V gene. V lost 5 bases, J lost 3 bases, and 10 bases lay in between. The CDR3 protein is CASSTSPHTEAFF. DNA of the CDR3: TGTGCCAGCAGCACCTCGCCCCACACTGAAGCTTTCTTT.

In this sample, this clone turned up a few times. The V and J genes are TRBV2 and TRBJ1-1; D remains ambiguous. Germline CDR1 and CDR2: SNHLY and FYNNEI. With 6 bases removed from V and 1 base from J, the gap between germline ends came to 9 bases. CDR3 length: 13 amino acids. The CDR3 spells CASRETANTEAFF. DNA for the CDR3: TGTGCCAGCAGGGAAACAGCGAACACTGAAGCTTTCTTT.

The CDR3 DNA reads TGTGCCAGCAGCCCCATAGGACGGGAGGGCGCGGAGACCCAGTACTTC. Residues: CASSPIGREGAETQYF. This chain uses TRBV5-6 with TRBJ2-5; 8 nucleotides agree with TRBD2. Trimming at V came to 4 bases and at J to 5 bases, leaving 13 bases not matched to a gene. This CDR3 comprises 16 residues. Per the germline V gene, CDR1 is SGHDT and CDR2 is YYEEEE.

The chain couples TRBV9 to TRBJ1-2; no reliable D call. The V and J ends lost 4 bases and 8 bases respectively, with 12 bases between them. This CDR3 is built from 12 residues. Germline V gene data show CDR1 as SGDLS and CDR2 as YYNGEE. CDR3 amino acids: CASSQEDGGYTF. CDR3 bases: TGTGCCAGCAGCCAGGAAGACGGCGGCTACACCTTC.

The chain employs TRBV21-1 and TRBJ2-1; TRBD2 is the table's D call and was not checked against the DNA. TRBV21-1 is a pseudogene. The CDR3 contains 18 residues. CDR3 bases: TGTGCCAGCAGCAAAGCCCCAGTACTAGCAAGCCTTTACAATGAGCAGTTCTTC. Its translation is CASSKAPVLASLYNEQFF.

The chain has TRBV29-1 and TRBJ2-7; TRBD1 might be the D (7 bases). The CDR3 has 12 residues. CDR1 is SQVTM, CDR2 ANQGSEA, per germline. V was pared by 2 bases and J by 4 bases, with 9 bases between. In DNA, the CDR3 is TGCAGCGTTGAACAGGGGGGATACGAGCAGTACTTC. Amino acids: CSVEQGGYEQYF.

This clone was found a few times. The gene calls are TRBV6-5 and TRBJ1-4; D call uncertain. Trimming stripped 6 bases from V and 1 base from J, with 12 bases between. Per the germline V gene, CDR1 is MNHEY and CDR2 is SVGAGI. The CDR3 has 15 amino acids. This chain's CDR3 is CASRRRTGTNEKLFF. The CDR3 bases are TGTGCCAGCAGGAGACGGACGGGAACTAATGAAAAACTGTTTTTT.

This clone appeared a few times. For the CDR3, the DNA is TGTGCCAGCAGCCAGCCAAGAGGTGAACAAGAGACCCAGTACTTC. It yields the protein CASSQPRGEQETQYF. The chain couples TRBV6-6 to TRBJ2-5; D is ambiguous. Germline CDR1 is MNHNY and CDR2 is SVGAGI (reference sequence). The germline V and J ends were trimmed by 6 bases and 2 bases, with 16 bases remaining between them. The CDR3 is made up of 15 amino acids.

V and J are TRBV20-1 and TRBJ2-7; the D gene is possibly TRBD2 (5 bases). This CDR3 contains 11 residues. The germline CDR1 and CDR2 sequences are DFQATT and SNEGSKA (reference sequence). CDR3 protein: CAGRDSYEQYF. The DNA of the CDR3 is TGCGCCGGCCGGGACTCCTACGAGCAGTACTTC.

This clone appeared a few times. The chain employs TRBV29-1 and TRBJ2-7; possibly TRBD1 for D (6 bases). Trimming took off 7 bases at V and 0 bases at J, with 16 bases between the two ends. The CDR3 covers 14 residues. Germline loops: CDR1 SQVTM, CDR2 ANQGSEA. This CDR3 reads CSAADRRSSYEQYF. DNA for the CDR3: TGCAGCGCCGCGGACAGACGGAGCTCCTACGAGCAGTACTTC.

This chain links TRBV25-1 with TRBJ2-6; no reliable D call. Germline V gene lookup returns CDR1 MGHDK and CDR2 SYGVNS. This CDR3 is 13 amino acids long. V lost 6 bases and J 0 bases, leaving 3 bases between the germline ends. DNA of the CDR3: TGTGCCAGCAGGGGCTCTGGGGCCAACGTCCTGACTTTC. As protein: CASRGSGANVLTF.

The V gene is TRBV9, the J gene TRBJ1-4; D may be TRBD1 (5 bases). Deletions cut 0 bases from V and 5 bases from J, with 11 bases between. There are 15 residues in the CDR3. Germline-derived CDR1 and CDR2 are SGDLS and YYNGEE. CDR3 loop: CASSVATGVNEKLFF. CDR3 sequence (DNA): TGTGCCAGCAGCGTAGCAACAGGTGTGAATGAAAAACTGTTTTTT.

This sequence joins TRBV2 and TRBJ2-7; weak D call: TRBD1 (6 bases). Germline V gene sequence: CDR1 SNHLY, CDR2 FYNNEI. The CDR3 contains 13 residues. V shed 8 bases and J shed 2 bases, with 13 bases lying between them. The CDR3 here is CASADRTTYEQYF. For the CDR3, the DNA is TGTGCCAGCGCCGACAGGACGACCTACGAGCAGTACTTC.

The rearrangement joins TRBV6-1 to TRBJ1-5, with 9 bases aligning to TRBD1. Germline values: CDR1 MNHNS, CDR2 SASEGT. The CDR3 sequence is 18 residues long. V dropped 3 bases and J dropped 2; count of bases not matched to a gene: 11. The CDR3 reads CASSEAGTGILGNQPQHF. In DNA form, the CDR3 reads TGTGCCAGCAGTGAGGCTGGGACAGGGATTTTGGGCAATCAGCCCCAGCATTTT.

This clone was counted a single time. This rearrangement joins TRBV6-1 to TRBJ2-7; no clear D. The CDR3 extends over 15 amino acids. The germline CDR1 and CDR2 sequences are MNHNS and SASEGT. The V end was cut by 2 bases, the J end by 0 bases, with 11 bases between. CDR3 nucleotide sequence: TGTGCCAGCAGTGAATCGGCGGTAAGCTCCTACGAGCAGTACTTC. Protein product: CASSESAVSSYEQYF.

This chain uses TRBV6-1 with TRBJ2-7; D not resolved. Germline lookup yields CDR1 MNHNS and CDR2 SASEGT. V lost 8 bases and J 1 base, leaving 15 bases between the germline ends. The CDR3 runs 14 residues. The CDR3 nucleotides are TGTGCCAGCCGACCCCCCTGGGGTTCCTACGAGCAGTACTTC. Its protein product is CASRPPWGSYEQYF.

This clone has only one observation. The chain links TRBV27 to TRBJ2-3; tentative D call: TRBD2 (5 bases). Looked up from germline, CDR1 is MNHEY and CDR2 is SMNVEV (reference sequence). The germline V and J ends were trimmed by 5 bases and 6 bases, with 15 bases remaining between them. The CDR3 has 14 residues. The CDR3 protein is CASSVTRGSDTQYF. The CDR3 bases are TGTGCCAGCAGTGTCACTAGAGGTAGCGATACGCAGTATTTT.

The chain is built from TRBV7-9 and TRBJ2-5; TRBD2 matches at 12 bases. Germline CDR1 and CDR2: SEHNR and FQNEAQ (reference sequence). This CDR3 comprises 18 residues. The trim removed 1 base at V and 2 bases at J, leaving 8 bases unmatched. The CDR3: CASSLGALAGGKQETQYF. CDR3 nucleotides: TGTGCCAGCAGCTTAGGCGCCCTAGCGGGAGGGAAGCAAGAGACCCAGTACTTC.